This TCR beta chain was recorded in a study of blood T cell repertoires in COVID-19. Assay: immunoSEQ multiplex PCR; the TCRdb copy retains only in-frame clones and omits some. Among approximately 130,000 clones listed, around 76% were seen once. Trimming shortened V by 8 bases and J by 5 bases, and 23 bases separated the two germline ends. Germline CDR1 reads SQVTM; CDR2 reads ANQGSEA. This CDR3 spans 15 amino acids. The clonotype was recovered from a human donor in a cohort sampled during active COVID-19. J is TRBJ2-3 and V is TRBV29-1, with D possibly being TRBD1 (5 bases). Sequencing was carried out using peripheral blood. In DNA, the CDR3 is TGCAGCCCCAAAGGGGTATCGTCCCTGGGAGATACGCAGTATTTT. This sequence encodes CSPKGVSSLGDTQYF.